Below are 2 T cell receptor beta chains sequenced from a single sample in a study of blood T cells in healthy people across ages. A second PCR of roughly 7 to 11 cycles used a sample-barcoded 5' primer and a J-beta primer mix. TCRdb independently ran MiXCR on the 5' RACE reads; one entry per CDR3 protein. Of about 730,000 distinct CDR3 sequences in the sample, about 42% were seen once. The sequenced material came from blood. The source is a woman aged 55-75 years in good health.

The chain joins TRBV29-1 to TRBJ2-6; D not certain. The CDR3 spans 17 residues. V lost 0 bases and J lost 4, with 16 bases in between. Germline V gene data show CDR1 as SQVTM and CDR2 as ANQGSEA. CDR3 sequence reads: CSVEDRARVAGANVLTF. For the CDR3, the DNA is TGCAGCGTTGAAGATCGCGCTAGAGTCGCAGGGGCCAACGTCCTGACTTTC.

This clonotype appeared a few times. The V gene is TRBV12-5, the J gene TRBJ2-1; D not resolved. Trimming shortened V by 0 bases and J by 3 bases, and 6 bases separated the two germline ends. Germline V lookup: CDR1 LGHNT, CDR2 FRNRAP. The length of the CDR3 is 14 residues. The CDR3 nucleotides read TGTGCTAGTGGTTTGGTAACGGTCTACAATGAGCAGTTCTTC. Translated, it gives CASGLVTVYNEQFF.